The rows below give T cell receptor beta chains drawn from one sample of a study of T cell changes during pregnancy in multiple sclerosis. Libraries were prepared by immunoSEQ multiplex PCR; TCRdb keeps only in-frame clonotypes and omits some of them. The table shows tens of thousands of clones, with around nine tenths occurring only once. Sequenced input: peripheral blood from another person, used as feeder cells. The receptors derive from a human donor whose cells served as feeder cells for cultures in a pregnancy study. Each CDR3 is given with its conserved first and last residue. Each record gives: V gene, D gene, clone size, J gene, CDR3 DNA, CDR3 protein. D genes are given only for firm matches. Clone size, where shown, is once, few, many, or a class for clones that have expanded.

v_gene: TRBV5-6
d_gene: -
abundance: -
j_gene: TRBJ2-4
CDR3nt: TGTGCCAGCAGCTTAGGAGGGCGAGCCAAAAACATTCAGTACTTC
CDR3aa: CASSLGGRAKNIQYF

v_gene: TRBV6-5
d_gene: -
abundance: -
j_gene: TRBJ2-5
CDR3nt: TGTGCCAGCAGTTACGGGTATTTGGTCGCCGAAGAGACCCAGTACTTC
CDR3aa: CASSYGYLVAEETQYF

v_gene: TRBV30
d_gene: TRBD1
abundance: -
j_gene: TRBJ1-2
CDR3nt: TGTGCCTCCCCCCTTGGGGGACAGCGCTATGGCTACACCTTC
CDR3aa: CASPLGGQRYGYTF

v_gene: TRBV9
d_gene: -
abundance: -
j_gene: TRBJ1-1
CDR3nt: TGTGCCAGCAGCTACACGGGCATGAACACTGAAGCTTTCTTT
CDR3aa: CASSYTGMNTEAFF

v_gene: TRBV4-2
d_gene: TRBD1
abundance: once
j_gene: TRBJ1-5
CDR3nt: TGTGCCAGCCGAATCCGGGACAGGGATAATCAGCCCCAGCATTTT
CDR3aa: CASRIRDRDNQPQHF

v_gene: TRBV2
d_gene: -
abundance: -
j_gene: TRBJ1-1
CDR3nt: TGTGCCAGCAGCTTTGATTGGAACACTGAAGCTTTCTTT
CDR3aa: CASSFDWNTEAFF

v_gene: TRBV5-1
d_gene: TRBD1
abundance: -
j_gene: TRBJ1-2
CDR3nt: TGCGCCAGCAGCGTAGGGACAGGGAAAGGCTACACCTTC
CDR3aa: CASSVGTGKGYTF

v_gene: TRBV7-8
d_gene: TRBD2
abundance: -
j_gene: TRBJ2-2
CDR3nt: TGTGCCAGCAGCTCCCGCGGGAGGGGGTCCCCCGGGGAGCTGTTTTTT
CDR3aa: CASSSRGRGSPGELFF

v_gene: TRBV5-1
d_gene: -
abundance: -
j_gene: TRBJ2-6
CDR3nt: TGCGCCAGCAGCTCCGACAGCTCTGGGGCCAACGTCCTGACTTTC
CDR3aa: CASSSDSSGANVLTF

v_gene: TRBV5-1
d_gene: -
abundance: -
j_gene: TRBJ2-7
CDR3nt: TGCGCCAGCAGCTTGGAGATTTTGGGGTTGGGCGAGCAGTACTTC
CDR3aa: CASSLEILGLGEQYF

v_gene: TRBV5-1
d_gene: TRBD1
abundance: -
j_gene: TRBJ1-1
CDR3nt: TGCGCCAGCAGCTTGGGGGCCGACAGGGGAACTGAAGCTTTCTTT
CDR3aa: CASSLGADRGTEAFF

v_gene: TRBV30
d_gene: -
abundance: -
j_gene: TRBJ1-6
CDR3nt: TGTGCCTGGAGTGGACGAAGGGATTCACCCCTCCACTTT
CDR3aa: CAWSGRRDSPLHF

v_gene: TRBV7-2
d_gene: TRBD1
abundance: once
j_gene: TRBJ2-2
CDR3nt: TGTGCCAGCAGCTTATTGGACAGGGGGCACGGGGAGCTGTTTTTT
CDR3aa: CASSLLDRGHGELFF

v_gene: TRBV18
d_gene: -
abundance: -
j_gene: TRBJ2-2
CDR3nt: TGTGCCAGCTCACCACTTGGGAACACCGGGGAGCTGTTTTTT
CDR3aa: CASSPLGNTGELFF

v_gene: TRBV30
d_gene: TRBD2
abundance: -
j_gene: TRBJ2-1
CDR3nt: TGTGCCTGGAGTGTACTTGATAGCGGGTCTTACAATGAGCAGTTCTTC
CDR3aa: CAWSVLDSGSYNEQFF

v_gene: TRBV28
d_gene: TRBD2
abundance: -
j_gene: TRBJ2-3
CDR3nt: TGTGCCAGCAGCAACGCCGGGACTAGCTCGGATACGCAGTATTTT
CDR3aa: CASSNAGTSSDTQYF

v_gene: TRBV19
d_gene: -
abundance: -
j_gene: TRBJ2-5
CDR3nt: TGTGCCAGTAGTATAGGTACAGGAGTCCAAGAGACCCAGTACTTC
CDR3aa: CASSIGTGVQETQYF

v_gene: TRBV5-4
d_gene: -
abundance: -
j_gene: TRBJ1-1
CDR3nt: TGTGCCAGCAGGGAGGGGTTGTCGAACACTGAAGCTTTCTTT
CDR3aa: CASREGLSNTEAFF

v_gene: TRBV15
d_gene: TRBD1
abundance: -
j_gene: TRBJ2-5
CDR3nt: TGTGCCACCAGCAGAGATCCCGGGACAGGGGTAAAGACCCAGTACTTC
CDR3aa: CATSRDPGTGVKTQYF

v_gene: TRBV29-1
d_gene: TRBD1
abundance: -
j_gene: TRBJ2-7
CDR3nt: TGCAGCGTTGAAGCGGGACAGTCAACCTACGAGCAGTACTTC
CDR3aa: CSVEAGQSTYEQYF

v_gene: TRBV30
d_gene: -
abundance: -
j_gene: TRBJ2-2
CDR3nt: TGTGCCGGAACCAGGAGACAGGACTACACCGGGGAGCTGTTTTTT
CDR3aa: CAGTRRQDYTGELFF

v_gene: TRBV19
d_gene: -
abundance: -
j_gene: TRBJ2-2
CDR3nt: TGTGCCAGTAGCGGGGCAGGGTCGGTCACCGGGGAGCTGTTTTTT
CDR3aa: CASSGAGSVTGELFF

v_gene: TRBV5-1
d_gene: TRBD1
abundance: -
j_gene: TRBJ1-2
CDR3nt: TGCGCCAGCAGCCCGGGACAGGAATTCTATGGCTACACCTTC
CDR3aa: CASSPGQEFYGYTF

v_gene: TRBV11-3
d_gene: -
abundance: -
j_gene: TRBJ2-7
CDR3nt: TGTGCCAGCAGCTTGACAGATGGCGAGCAGTACTTC
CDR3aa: CASSLTDGEQYF

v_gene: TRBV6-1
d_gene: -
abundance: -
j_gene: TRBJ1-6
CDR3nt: TGTGCCAGCAGTGGCGCTCGCTCCTATAATTCACCCCTCCACTTT
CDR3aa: CASSGARSYNSPLHF

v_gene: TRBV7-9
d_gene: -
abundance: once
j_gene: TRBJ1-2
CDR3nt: TGTGCCAGCAGCCTACCCGGCTGGGAAAAGGGCTATGGCTACACCTTC
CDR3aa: CASSLPGWEKGYGYTF

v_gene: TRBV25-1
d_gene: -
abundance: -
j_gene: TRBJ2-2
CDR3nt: TGTGCCAGCAGTGAAGGGACTTTCCCCGGGGAGCTGTTTTTT
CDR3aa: CASSEGTFPGELFF

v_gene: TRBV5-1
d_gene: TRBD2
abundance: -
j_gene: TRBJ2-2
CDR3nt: TGCGCCAGCAGCTTGTCGGGTAGCGGGGGGATTACGAACACCGGGGAGCTGTTTTTT
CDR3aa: CASSLSGSGGITNTGELFF

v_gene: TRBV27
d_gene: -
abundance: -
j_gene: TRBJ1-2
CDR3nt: TGTGCCAGCAGTAACCGGGTCGTGGGGGGCTATGGCTACACCTTC
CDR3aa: CASSNRVVGGYGYTF

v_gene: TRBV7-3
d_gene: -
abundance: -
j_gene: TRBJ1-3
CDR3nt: TGTGCCAGCAGCCCAGGGGCCTCTGGAAACACCATATATTTT
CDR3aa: CASSPGASGNTIYF

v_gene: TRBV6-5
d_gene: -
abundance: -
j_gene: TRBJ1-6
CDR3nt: TGTGCCAGCGGTGGATGGGACGAGTATGGTTCACCCCTCCACTTT
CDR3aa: CASGGWDEYGSPLHF

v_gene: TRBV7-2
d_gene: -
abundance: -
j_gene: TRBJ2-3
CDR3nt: TGTGCCAGCAGCTATGGGGCAGATACGCAGTATTTT
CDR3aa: CASSYGADTQYF

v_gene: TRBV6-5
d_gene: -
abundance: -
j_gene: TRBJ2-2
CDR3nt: TGTGCCAGCAGGTCCCCCGCTAAGGGTGGGCTGTTTTTT
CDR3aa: CASRSPAKGGLFF

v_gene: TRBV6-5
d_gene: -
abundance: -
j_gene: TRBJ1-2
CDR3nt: TGTGCCAGCAGTAACGGACGGGGGTCGGACACCTTC
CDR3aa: CASSNGRGSDTF

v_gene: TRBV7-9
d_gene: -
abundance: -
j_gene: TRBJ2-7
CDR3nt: TGTGCCAGCAGCCCCCTGGGGGTCTACGAGCAGTACTTC
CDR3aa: CASSPLGVYEQYF

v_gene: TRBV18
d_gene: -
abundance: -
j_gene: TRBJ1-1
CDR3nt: TGTGCCAGCTCACCACCCCCATCGGACTCACCGAACACTGAAGCTTTCTTT
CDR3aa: CASSPPPSDSPNTEAFF

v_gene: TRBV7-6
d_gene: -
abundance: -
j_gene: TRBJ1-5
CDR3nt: TGTGCCAGCAGCGCCTCCCTGACTCAGCCCCAGCATTTT
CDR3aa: CASSASLTQPQHF

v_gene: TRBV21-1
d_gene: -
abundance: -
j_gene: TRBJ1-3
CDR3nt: TGTGCCAGCAGTACTGTCATGCTACAACACGCACGAAACACCATATATTTT
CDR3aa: CASSTVMLQHARNTIYF

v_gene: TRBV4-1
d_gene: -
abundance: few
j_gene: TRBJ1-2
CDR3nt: TGCGCCAGCAGCCAAGCCGGGACGACTTATGGCTACACCTTC
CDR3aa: CASSQAGTTYGYTF

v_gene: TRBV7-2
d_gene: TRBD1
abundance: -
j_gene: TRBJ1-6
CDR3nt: TGTGCCCTTGGGCGAGGGGGCGCCTCTAATTCACCCCTCCACTTT
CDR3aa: CALGRGGASNSPLHF

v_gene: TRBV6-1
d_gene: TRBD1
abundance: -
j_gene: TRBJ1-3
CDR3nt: TGTGCCAGCACCGAAGGGACAGTGGCGAACACCATATATTTT
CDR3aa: CASTEGTVANTIYF

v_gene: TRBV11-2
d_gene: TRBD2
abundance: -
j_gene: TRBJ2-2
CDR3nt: TGTGCCAGCAGCTTAGGGTGGTCTAGCGGCGGGGAGCTGTTTTTT
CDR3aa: CASSLGWSSGGELFF

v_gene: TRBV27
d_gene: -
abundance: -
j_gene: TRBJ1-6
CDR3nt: TGTGCCAGCAGCGGCCTAGGAGATTCACCCCTCCACTTT
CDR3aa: CASSGLGDSPLHF

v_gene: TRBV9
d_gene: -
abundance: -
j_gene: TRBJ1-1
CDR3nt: TGTGCCAGCAGCCCCCGCGGGGACACGCAGAACACTGAAGCTTTCTTT
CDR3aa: CASSPRGDTQNTEAFF

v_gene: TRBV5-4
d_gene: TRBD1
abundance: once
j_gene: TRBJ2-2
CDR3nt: TGTGCCAGCAGCTCGGGACAGCGGAACACCGGGGAGCTGTTTTTT
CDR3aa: CASSSGQRNTGELFF

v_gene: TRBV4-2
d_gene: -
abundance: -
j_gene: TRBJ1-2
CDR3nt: TGTGCCAGCAGCCCTGATTGGAACGGAAATGGCTACACCTTC
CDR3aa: CASSPDWNGNGYTF

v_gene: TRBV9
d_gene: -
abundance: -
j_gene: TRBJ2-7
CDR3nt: TGTGCCAGCAGCGTAGCTACGGGGTACTACGAGCAGTACTTC
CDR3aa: CASSVATGYYEQYF

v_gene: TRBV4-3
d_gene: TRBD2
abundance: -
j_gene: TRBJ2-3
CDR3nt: TGCGCCAGCAGCCGTAGATGGGGTAGTAGCGGGAGGACAGATACGCAGTATTTT
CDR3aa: CASSRRWGSSGRTDTQYF

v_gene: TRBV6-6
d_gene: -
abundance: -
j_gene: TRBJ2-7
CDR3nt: TGTGCCAGCATCTCGGGGACACAGGGCAGCGAGCAGTACTTC
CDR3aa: CASISGTQGSEQYF

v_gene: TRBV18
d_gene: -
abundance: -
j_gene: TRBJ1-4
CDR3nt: TGTGCCAGCTCACCCCGCGGGGCAGGGGCGGATGAAAAACTGTTTTTT
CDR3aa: CASSPRGAGADEKLFF

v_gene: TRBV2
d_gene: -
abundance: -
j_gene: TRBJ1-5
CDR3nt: TGTGCCAGCAGTGAAAATGCAGGCAATCAGCCCCAGCATTTT
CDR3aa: CASSENAGNQPQHF

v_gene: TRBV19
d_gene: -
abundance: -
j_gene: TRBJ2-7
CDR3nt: TGTGCCAGTAGTCCCTCCACAGGGTCCTCCTACGAGCAGTACTTC
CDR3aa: CASSPSTGSSYEQYF

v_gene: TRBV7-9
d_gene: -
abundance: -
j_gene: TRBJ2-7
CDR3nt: TGTGCCAGCAGAGACGTAGCGACAGTCAATTACGAGCAGTACTTC
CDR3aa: CASRDVATVNYEQYF

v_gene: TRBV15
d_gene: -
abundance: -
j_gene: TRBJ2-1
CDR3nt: TGTGCCACCGGTCTCAGGACCCTATACAATGAGCAGTTCTTC
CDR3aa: CATGLRTLYNEQFF

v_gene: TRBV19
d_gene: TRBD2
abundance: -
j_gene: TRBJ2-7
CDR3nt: TGTGCCAGTACCAGCGGGAGTTCCTACGAGCAGTACTTC
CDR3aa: CASTSGSSYEQYF

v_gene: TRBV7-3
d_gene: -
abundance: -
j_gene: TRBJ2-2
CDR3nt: TGTGCCAGCAGCTTATCCTACACCGGGGAGCTGTTTTTT
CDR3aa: CASSLSYTGELFF

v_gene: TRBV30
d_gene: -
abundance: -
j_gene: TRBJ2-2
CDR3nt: TGTGCCTGGAGTGTACGAGTGGGGGCTAACACCGGGGAGCTGTTTTTT
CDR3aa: CAWSVRVGANTGELFF

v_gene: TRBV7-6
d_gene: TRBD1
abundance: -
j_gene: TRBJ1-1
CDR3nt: TGTGCCAGCAGGGACAGGGGAGGGAACACTGAAGCTTTCTTT
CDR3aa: CASRDRGGNTEAFF

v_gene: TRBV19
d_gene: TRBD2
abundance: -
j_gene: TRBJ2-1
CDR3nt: TGTGCCAGTAGTATTTCAGCTAGCGGGAGATCCTACAATGAGCAGTTCTTC
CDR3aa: CASSISASGRSYNEQFF

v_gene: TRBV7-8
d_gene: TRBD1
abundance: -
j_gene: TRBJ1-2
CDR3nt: TGTGCCAGCAGCGGTGGGGCTTCAGGGGGCTTTAGTGGCTACACCTTC
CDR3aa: CASSGGASGGFSGYTF